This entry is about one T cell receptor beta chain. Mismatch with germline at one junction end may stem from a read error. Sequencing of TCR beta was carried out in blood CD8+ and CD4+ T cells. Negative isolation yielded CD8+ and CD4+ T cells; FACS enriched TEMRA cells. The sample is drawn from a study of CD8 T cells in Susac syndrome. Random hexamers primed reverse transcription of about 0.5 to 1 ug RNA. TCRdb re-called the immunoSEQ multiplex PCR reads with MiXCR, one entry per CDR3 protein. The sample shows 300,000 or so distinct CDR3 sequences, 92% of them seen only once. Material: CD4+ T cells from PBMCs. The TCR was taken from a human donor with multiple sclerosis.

The CDR3 here is CACSQGLGKGSYEQYF. Written as DNA, the CDR3 is TGCGCCTGCAGCCAAGGGTTAGGGAAGGGCTCCTACGAGCAGTACTTC. This chain uses TRBV4-3 with TRBJ2-7; D uncertain. In germline, CDR1 is LGHNA, CDR2 YSLEER. The CDR3 length is 16 residues.